A selection of T cell receptor beta chains follows, all from one sample in a study of OX40 agonist ivuxolimab in advanced cancers. This table comes from immunoSEQ multiplex PCR, and its TCRdb copy is limited to in-frame clones, with some not included. The sample consists of 85,000 to 100,000 clones, 70% to 90% of them appearing once. Material: CD4+ or CD8+ T cells sorted from blood, obtained in a trial of the OX40 agonist ivuxolimab. Receptors originate from an adult with an advanced solid tumor such as melanoma, head and neck, liver or kidney cancer. Both conserved end residues are part of each CDR3. D genes are given only for firm matches. Where a row states a size, it is once, few, many or the class of an expanded clone; other rows omit it.

TRBV10-3	TRBD1	-	TRBJ2-7	CAISQRQGAGEQYF	TGTGCCATCAGTCAAAGACAGGGGGCAGGCGAGCAGTACTTC
TRBV10-3	TRBD1	-	TRBJ1-2	CAISEQPNRDSVYTF	TGTGCCATCAGTGAGCAACCGAACCGGGACAGTGTCTACACCTTC
TRBV6-1	-	-	TRBJ2-1	CASTPLTGGRDEQFF	TGTGCCAGCACTCCTTTGACGGGGGGCAGGGATGAGCAGTTCTTC
TRBV30	-	-	TRBJ2-1	CAWSRGAGRDEQFF	TGTGCCTGGAGTAGGGGGGCAGGGAGGGATGAGCAGTTCTTC
TRBV19	-	once	TRBJ2-1	CASRRAGSSYNEQFF	TGTGCCAGTAGAAGGGCGGGGAGCTCCTACAATGAGCAGTTCTTC
TRBV4-2	-	-	TRBJ2-4	CASSQVASGGDIQYF	TGTGCCAGCAGCCAAGTCGCGTCAGGCGGGGACATTCAGTACTTC
TRBV30	-	few	TRBJ1-4	CAGSGTAEKLFF	TGTGCCGGATCCGGGACGGCTGAAAAACTGTTTTTT
TRBV28	-	-	TRBJ1-4	CASSLEGSNEKLFF	TGTGCCAGCAGTTTAGAGGGGAGTAATGAAAAACTGTTTTTT
TRBV7-7	-	-	TRBJ2-5	CASSLVPPGPRETQYF	TGTGCTAGCAGCTTAGTCCCGCCGGGACCGAGGGAGACCCAGTACTTC
TRBV11-2	-	few	TRBJ1-2	CASSLGTNYGYTF	TGTGCCAGCAGCTTAGGGACTAACTATGGCTACACCTTC
TRBV27	TRBD1	-	TRBJ1-1	CASSFGTGSTEAFF	TGTGCCAGCAGTTTTGGGACAGGTTCGACTGAAGCTTTCTTT
TRBV7-9	TRBD1	-	TRBJ2-1	CASSLGGTGFIYEQFF	TGTGCCAGCAGCTTAGGGGGGACAGGGTTTATCTATGAGCAGTTCTTC
TRBV28	-	-	TRBJ1-5	CASSAGATNQPQHF	TGTGCCAGCAGTGCAGGGGCGACAAATCAGCCCCAGCATTTT
TRBV15	-	-	TRBJ1-3	CATSRDRGLSGNTIYF	TGTGCCACCAGCAGAGATCGGGGGCTCTCTGGAAACACCATATATTTT
TRBV4-1	-	-	TRBJ1-5	CASSSQRSNQPQHF	TGCGCCAGCAGCTCGCAACGTAGCAATCAGCCCCAGCATTTT
TRBV28	-	-	TRBJ1-1	CASSLGEGRTEAFF	TGTGCCAGCAGTTTAGGGGAGGGGCGCACTGAAGCTTTCTTT
TRBV5-6	TRBD1	-	TRBJ2-1	CASSSDDRGQFF	TGTGCCAGCAGCTCAGATGACAGGGGACAGTTCTTC
TRBV29-1	TRBD1	-	TRBJ1-2	CSVAQTGAYGYTF	TGCAGCGTTGCCCAGACAGGGGCCTATGGCTACACCTTC
TRBV18	-	-	TRBJ2-5	CASSPPPQRNQETQYF	TGTGCCAGCTCACCACCTCCCCAGCGGAACCAAGAGACCCAGTACTTC
TRBV6-5	-	-	TRBJ1-2	CASSMEGAYGYTF	TGTGCCAGCAGTATGGAGGGCGCCTATGGCTACACCTTC
TRBV7-9	-	once	TRBJ2-7	CASSLEVLQGQYF	TGTGCCAGCAGCTTAGAAGTCTTGCAGGGGCAGTACTTC
TRBV25-1	TRBD1	-	TRBJ2-5	CASSGPQGATETQYF	TGTGCCAGCAGTGGACCCCAGGGGGCGACTGAGACCCAGTACTTC
TRBV7-7	TRBD2	-	TRBJ2-3	CASSLNAGVDTQYF	TGTGCTAGCAGCCTCAATGCGGGGGTAGATACGCAGTATTTT
TRBV7-2	-	once	TRBJ2-2	CASSLGSRRGELFF	TGTGCCAGCAGCTTAGGGTCAAGGCGCGGGGAGCTGTTTTTT